This record looks at one T cell receptor beta chain sequence and its context. The data belong to a study of blood T cell repertoires in COVID-19. Germline CDR1 MDHEN, CDR2 SYDVKM. With 5 bases clipped from V and 15 bases from J, the junction kept 9 bases outside the gene matches. The CDR3 length is 14 residues. The authors' processing: Estimated nucleated cell counts came from reference gene primer amplification. Only in-frame clones appear in the TCRdb table, and some are missing; sequencing was by immunoSEQ multiplex PCR. That table is the source of V, J and clone size, and D and trimming were worked out from the DNA. The repertoire holds 250,000 to 350,000 clones, with about 85% as singletons. Seattle's cohort entered during active infection and was followed longitudinally.

The receptor's source is a human donor with COVID-19, enrolled during active disease. The donor label of this sample is uncertain. The V and J genes are TRBV28 and TRBJ2-1; 14 bases align to TRBD2. Material: peripheral blood. The CDR3 bases are TGTGCCAGCAGTCTTGGGACTAGCGGGAGAGTCGGGTTCTTC. Its translation is CASSLGTSGRVGFF.